This is a list of T cell receptor beta chains from one sample in a study of beta chain features in type 1 diabetes. Repertoires were generated with immunoSEQ multiplex PCR, while TCRdb's copy carries only in-frame clones and drops some. The sample contains roughly 700,000 clones, about an eighth of which appear only once. Sequencing used naive CD4+ T cells from blood. The receptors come from a man between 18 and 29 years old with type 1 diabetes. The CDR3 runs from the conserved cysteine through the conserved F or W. D genes are given only for firm matches. Size is omitted from some rows. Given values are once, few, many or a class for expanded clones.

clone_size	v_call	d_call	j_call	cdr3_aa	cdr3_nt
NA	TRBV5-1	NA	TRBJ2-7	CASSLWGAPVDEQYF	TGCGCCAGCAGCTTGTGGGGGGCGCCTGTGGACGAGCAGTACTTC
NA	TRBV7-9	NA	TRBJ1-1	CASSFGQGHTEAFF	TGTGCCAGCAGCTTCGGGCAGGGCCACACTGAAGCTTTCTTT
NA	TRBV6-6	NA	TRBJ1-2	CASSSLTVGYGYTF	TGTGCCAGCAGTTCCCTGACAGTGGGATATGGCTACACCTTC
NA	TRBV30	NA	TRBJ1-5	CAWSREGPYSNQPQHF	TGTGCCTGGAGTAGAGAAGGGCCCTATAGCAATCAGCCCCAGCATTTT
NA	TRBV5-1	NA	TRBJ1-2	CASSLEYNNYGYTF	TGCGCCAGCAGCTTGGAATACAATAACTATGGCTACACCTTC
once	TRBV5-4	NA	TRBJ1-2	CASSTGSANYGYTF	TGTGCCAGCAGTACAGGGAGCGCTAACTATGGCTACACCTTC
few	TRBV7-2	TRBD1	TRBJ1-5	CASSLASGGGNQPQHF	TGTGCCAGCAGCTTAGCCTCAGGGGGCGGCAATCAGCCCCAGCATTTT
NA	TRBV9	NA	TRBJ2-7	CASSVGPVVGDYEQYF	TGTGCCAGCAGCGTTGGGCCCGTTGTGGGGGACTACGAGCAGTACTTC
NA	TRBV30	NA	TRBJ2-5	CAWSQSRGGPRAKETQYF	TGTGCCTGGAGCCAATCCCGGGGAGGCCCAAGAGCAAAAGAGACCCAGTACTTC
few	TRBV5-1	NA	TRBJ2-1	CASSLASQVHNEQFF	TGCGCCAGCAGCTTGGCCAGTCAGGTACACAATGAGCAGTTCTTC
NA	TRBV20-1	NA	TRBJ1-4	CSARRGEKLFF	TGCAGTGCTAGACGGGGAGAAAAACTGTTTTTT
NA	TRBV7-8	NA	TRBJ1-1	CASSKQGSPVTEAFF	TGTGCCAGCAGCAAACAGGGAAGTCCTGTCACTGAAGCTTTCTTT
NA	TRBV23-1	NA	TRBJ1-1	CEPEGHRRATEAFF	TGCGAACCCGAGGGGCACAGAAGGGCGACTGAAGCTTTCTTT
NA	TRBV27	NA	TRBJ1-1	CASSPLRVGNTEAFF	TGTGCCAGCAGCCCGCTGAGGGTGGGGAACACTGAAGCTTTCTTT
NA	TRBV5-1	NA	TRBJ2-7	CASSFSGDRIEQYF	TGCGCCAGCAGCTTTAGTGGCGACAGGATCGAGCAGTACTTC
NA	TRBV2	NA	TRBJ2-1	CASSRHIQGSYNEQFF	TGTGCCAGCAGCCGACATATCCAGGGCTCCTACAATGAGCAGTTCTTC
few	TRBV10-3	TRBD2	TRBJ2-5	CAISEGTRGEETQYF	TGTGCCATCAGTGAGGGGACTAGAGGGGAGGAGACCCAGTACTTC
NA	TRBV7-2	NA	TRBJ1-5	CASSLVLGKPQHF	TGTGCCAGCAGCTTAGTTCTGGGGAAGCCCCAGCATTTT
NA	TRBV9	NA	TRBJ2-7	CASSVASGGYEQYF	TGTGCCAGCAGCGTAGCGTCCGGGGGCTACGAGCAGTACTTC
few	TRBV7-8	TRBD1	TRBJ2-5	CASSLGYGQGMGETQYF	TGTGCCAGCAGCTTAGGATACGGACAGGGAATGGGCGAGACCCAGTACTTC
few	TRBV19	NA	TRBJ1-2	CASSPMSRVENGYTF	TGTGCCAGTAGCCCTATGAGCAGGGTGGAAAATGGCTACACCTTC
NA	TRBV7-2	NA	TRBJ2-7	CASSLRYSYSYEQYF	TGTGCCAGCAGCCTTAGGTACAGCTACTCCTACGAGCAGTACTTC
NA	TRBV15	NA	TRBJ2-5	CATSWGAGETQYF	TGTGCCACCAGCTGGGGGGCAGGGGAGACCCAGTACTTC
few	TRBV29-1	TRBD1	TRBJ2-2	CSAYRDRAGELFF	TGCAGCGCCTACCGGGACAGGGCCGGGGAGCTGTTTTTT
NA	TRBV5-6	NA	TRBJ1-1	CASSPPRTPNTEAFF	TGTGCCAGCAGCCCGCCCAGGACGCCAAACACTGAAGCTTTCTTT
NA	TRBV28	NA	TRBJ2-3	CASNPRDRTDTQYF	TGTGCCAGCAACCCAAGGGACCGGACAGATACGCAGTATTTT
few	TRBV6-5	NA	TRBJ2-1	CASSYSGEREQFF	TGTGCCAGCAGTTACTCGGGGGAGAGGGAGCAGTTCTTC
NA	TRBV10-3	NA	TRBJ1-1	CAISEHEAAAFF	TGTGCCATCAGTGAACATGAGGCGGCCGCATTCTTT
few	TRBV7-6	NA	TRBJ2-6	CASSREPGANVLTF	TGTGCCAGCAGCCGAGAACCTGGGGCCAACGTCCTGACTTTC
few	TRBV7-2	TRBD1	TRBJ2-7	CASSLEQGAYEQYF	TGTGCCAGCAGCTTAGAACAGGGGGCTTACGAGCAGTACTTC
NA	TRBV7-2	TRBD2	TRBJ2-3	CASSFSLAGVSTDTQYF	TGTGCCAGCAGCTTTAGCCTAGCGGGGGTTAGCACAGATACGCAGTATTTT
NA	TRBV5-4	TRBD1	TRBJ1-4	CASSLGDRVREKLFF	TGTGCCAGCAGCTTGGGGGACAGGGTTCGTGAAAAACTGTTTTTT
few	TRBV19	NA	TRBJ1-5	CASRSGDQPQHF	TGTGCCAGTAGATCCGGGGACCAGCCCCAGCATTTT
few	TRBV29-1	NA	TRBJ1-1	CSVVDTLEAFF	TGCAGCGTAGTAGACACCCTGGAAGCTTTCTTT
NA	TRBV5-1	NA	TRBJ2-3	CASSRGTADTQYF	TGCGCCAGCAGCCGGGGGACAGCAGATACGCAGTATTTT
NA	TRBV27	NA	TRBJ1-6	CASSLAEYNSPLHF	TGTGCCAGCAGTTTGGCGGAATATAATTCACCCCTCCACTTT
few	TRBV29-1	NA	TRBJ1-4	CSVARQESTNEKLFF	TGCAGCGTTGCTCGGCAGGAATCAACTAATGAAAAACTGTTTTTT
few	TRBV11-2	NA	TRBJ2-5	CASSPSIGGETQYF	TGTGCCAGCAGCCCCTCAATAGGGGGAGAGACCCAGTACTTC
few	TRBV6-5	NA	TRBJ1-2	CASSYSGPDVGYGYTF	TGTGCCAGCAGTTACTCGGGACCGGACGTAGGGTATGGCTACACCTTC
few	TRBV19	NA	TRBJ2-5	CASSSQYEGPEETQYF	TGTGCCAGTAGTTCCCAATACGAGGGGCCTGAGGAGACCCAGTACTTC
few	TRBV13	NA	TRBJ1-1	CASSLVGLTEAFF	TGTGCCAGCAGCTTGGTGGGGTTGACTGAAGCTTTCTTT
few	TRBV7-2	NA	TRBJ1-2	CASTLAREANYGYTF	TGTGCCAGCACCTTAGCCAGGGAAGCTAACTATGGCTACACCTTC
NA	TRBV13	NA	TRBJ1-1	CASSAIGEENTEAFF	TGTGCCAGCAGCGCCATAGGGGAGGAGAACACTGAAGCTTTCTTT
few	TRBV18	NA	TRBJ1-1	CASSPSLGVNTEAFF	TGTGCCAGCTCGCCTTCTTTGGGGGTGAACACTGAAGCTTTCTTT
few	TRBV18	TRBD1	TRBJ2-3	CASFGQDLGTQYF	TGTGCCAGCTTTGGACAGGACCTAGGGACGCAGTATTTT
few	TRBV30	NA	TRBJ1-2	CAWSVSQGPYYGYTF	TGTGCCTGGAGTGTATCGCAGGGCCCGTATTATGGCTACACCTTC
NA	TRBV28	NA	TRBJ2-7	CATSVGQKTYEQYF	TGTGCCACCTCTGTTGGACAGAAAACCTACGAGCAGTACTTC
few	TRBV4-1	NA	TRBJ1-4	CASSQAVSEKLFF	TGCGCCAGCAGCCAAGCGGTTAGTGAAAAACTGTTTTTT
few	TRBV12-5	TRBD2	TRBJ2-1	CASGPTGGNEQFF	TGTGCTAGTGGTCCCACCGGGGGGAATGAGCAGTTCTTC
NA	TRBV4-1	NA	TRBJ2-3	CASSQDSVRGLASRDTQYF	NA